The 21 T cell receptor beta chains in this list originate from one sample, sequenced in a study of cytomegalovirus exposure and HLA in healthy donors. PCR involved 60 Vbeta and 13 Jbeta primers. Clones were sequenced by immunoSEQ multiplex PCR, and TCRdb holds only the in-frame ones, with some missing. The sample includes approximately 200,000 clones, over 75% of them seen just once. Sequenced sample: PBMCs. The source of these receptors is a girl aged 2-10 years in good health and CMV-seronegative.

This clone was detected only a few times. This chain uses TRBV6-5 with TRBJ2-7, with 7 bases identical to TRBD1. This CDR3 contains 13 residues. CDR1 is MNHEY, CDR2 SVGAGI, per germline. J was trimmed by 3 bases and V by 6 bases; bases with no gene match: 5. CDR3 sequence (DNA): TGTGCCAGCAGCGACGGGGACAGCTACGAGCAGTACTTC. As protein: CASSDGDSYEQYF.

J is TRBJ1-5 and V is TRBV7-9; possible D gene TRBD1, 5 bases. V gave up 7 bases and J gave up 2 bases, with 12 bases separating them. This CDR3 is 14 amino acids long. The germline gives CDR1 SEHNR, CDR2 FQNEAQ (reference sequence). CDR3 protein: CASNAGFGNQPQHF. In DNA form, the CDR3 reads TGTGCCAGCAACGCAGGGTTCGGCAATCAGCCCCAGCATTTT.

The rearrangement uses TRBV21-1 and TRBJ1-2; no check of the table's D call, TRBD1, against the DNA was made. TRBV21-1 is deemed a pseudogene. The CDR3 extends over 15 amino acids. Here the CDR3 DNA reads TGTGCCAGCAGCTCGCCTCTGTCCAGGCCCTATGGCTACACCTTC. This gives the protein CASSSPLSRPYGYTF.

This chain uses TRBV14 with TRBJ1-1; D is uncertain. There are 16 residues in the CDR3. V was shortened by 1 base and J by 5 bases, with 17 bases between the two germline ends. Germline CDR1 SGHDN, CDR2 FVKESK. The DNA for the CDR3 is TGTGCCAGCAGCCAAGGTCTAAATTTTAGAGGAACTGAAGCTTTCTTT. Translated: CASSQGLNFRGTEAFF. The full variable domain, completed using reference TRBV14 and TRBJ1-1, is EAGVTQFPSHSVIEKGQTVTLRCDPISGHDNLYWYRRVMGKEIKFLLHFVKESKQDESGMPNNRFLAERTGGTYSTLKVQPAELEDSGVYFCASSQGLNFRGTEAFFGQGTRLTVV.

The chain's CDR3 is CASSFWGRSSYEQYF. The DNA of the CDR3 is TGTGCCAGCAGCTTCTGGGGGAGGAGCTCCTACGAGCAGTACTTC. The chain couples TRBV13 to TRBJ2-7; D perhaps matches TRBD2 (6 bases). Deletions cut 3 bases from V and 0 bases from J, with 12 bases between. The CDR3 is 15 amino acids. In germline, CDR1 is PRHDT, CDR2 FYEKMQ (reference sequence).

This chain joins TRBV5-1 and TRBJ2-1, with 9 positions matching TRBD1. The germline CDR1 and CDR2 sequences are SGHRS and YFSETQ. Trimming removed 2 bases from V and 4 bases from J; junction bases left unmatched: 4. The CDR3 sequence is 15 residues long. The CDR3 nucleotides are TGCGCCAGCAGCTTTGGGACAGGGTTTTACAATGAGCAGTTCTTC. Translated: CASSFGTGFYNEQFF. Filled out from reference TRBV5-1 and TRBJ2-1, the complete variable domain reads KAGVTQTPRYLIKTRGQQVTLSCSPISGHRSVSWYQQTPGQGLQFLFEYFSETQRNKGNFPGRFSGRQFSNSRSEMNVSTLELGDSALYLCASSFGTGFYNEQFFGPGTRLTVL.

This clone came up a few times. V and J are TRBV9 and TRBJ1-2; D may be TRBD1 (5 bases). Trimming left V 4 bases short and J 4 bases short, with 14 bases between. The CDR3 length is 14 residues. Germline V gene sequence: CDR1 SGDLS, CDR2 YYNGEE. CDR3 coding DNA: TGTGCCAGCAGCCAACCGGGGGTATCCTATGGCTACACCTTC. This encodes CASSQPGVSYGYTF.

The CDR3 nucleotides read TGCAGCGTTGAAGTGACAGGGGGATCCACTGAAGCTTTCTTT. It encodes CSVEVTGGSTEAFF. The chain has TRBV29-1 and TRBJ1-1; 9 nucleotides match TRBD1. V lost 1 base and J lost 4; bases outside the gene matches: 4. CDR1 SQVTM and CDR2 ANQGSEA come from the germline V gene. The CDR3 contains 14 residues.

The rearrangement uses TRBV7-9 and TRBJ2-7; the D gene is possibly TRBD1 (6 bases). The V end lost 5 bases, the J end lost 4 bases, and 18 bases lay between the germline ends. Germline V CDR1 and CDR2: SEHNR, FQNEAQ (reference sequence). The CDR3 runs 15 residues. The CDR3 DNA sequence: TGTGCCAGCAGCCCTCTTTTCAGGGGAAAATACGAGCAGTACTTC. It codes for CASSPLFRGKYEQYF. Filled out from reference TRBV7-9 and TRBJ2-7, the complete variable domain reads DTGVSQNPRHKITKRGQNVTFRCDPISEHNRLYWYRQTLGQGPEFLTYFQNEAQLEKSRLLSDRFSAERPKGSFSTLEIQRTEQGDSAMYLCASSPLFRGKYEQYFGPGTRLTVT.

A few counts support this clone. V and J are TRBV10-3 and TRBJ1-6; TRBD1 matches at 8 bases. Germline V gene lookup returns CDR1 ENHRY and CDR2 SYGVKD. CDR3 length: 15 residues. Trimming took 10 bases from V and 7 from J; bases not matched to a gene: 12. The CDR3 region is CATQTGQVINSPLHF. Here the CDR3 DNA reads TGTGCCACCCAGACGGGACAGGTGATAAATTCACCCCTCCACTTT.

The rearrangement joins TRBV7-9 to TRBJ2-3; 8 bases are shared with TRBD1. In germline, CDR1 is SEHNR, CDR2 FQNEAQ (reference sequence). The CDR3 length is 16 residues. The J segment lost 0 bases and the V segment lost 6 bases, leaving 8 bases of the junction unmatched. The CDR3 loop reads CASRPNGQGSTDTQYF. In DNA, the CDR3 is TGTGCCAGCAGACCGAATGGACAGGGAAGCACAGATACGCAGTATTTT.

This clone was observed a single time. The chain links TRBV19 to TRBJ1-2; a weak D match, TRBD1 (5 bases). The CDR3 runs 13 residues. The V gene's germline CDR1 is LNHDA and CDR2 SQIVND (reference sequence). V was trimmed by 5 bases and J by 5 bases, leaving 12 bases between them. CDR3: CASSSRTGYGYTF. DNA for the CDR3: TGTGCCAGTAGTTCCAGAACAGGATATGGCTACACCTTC.

The rearrangement joins TRBV7-9 to TRBJ1-2, with TRBD1 identical over 8 bases. J was trimmed by 6 bases and V by 1 base; bases with no gene match: 13. The germline V gene has CDR1 SEHNR and CDR2 FQNEAQ (reference sequence). The CDR3 extends over 17 amino acids. The CDR3 is CASSLGPDRVGFHGYTF. The CDR3, as DNA: TGTGCCAGCAGCTTAGGCCCGGACAGGGTTGGGTTTCATGGCTACACCTTC.

This clone was picked up a small number of times. This chain connects TRBV7-9 to TRBJ2-5, with a tentative D call TRBD1 (5 bases). This CDR3 is built from 17 residues. V lost 3 bases, J lost 5 bases, and 22 bases lay in between. Germline values: CDR1 SEHNR, CDR2 FQNEAQ (reference sequence). The DNA of the CDR3 is TGTGCCAGCAGCTTGCCCAGACGCTACCAAAAGGGGGAGACCCAGTACTTC. Translated, it gives CASSLPRRYQKGETQYF.

The gene calls are TRBV5-6 and TRBJ1-2; the match to TRBD1 covers 7 bases. The CDR3 has 13 amino acids. Unmatched junction bases numbered 9, after V lost 5 bases and J lost 8 bases. Germline values: CDR1 SGHDT, CDR2 YYEEEE. In nucleotides, the CDR3 is TGTGCCAGCAGACAGAGGACAGGCCTCGGCTACACCTTC. Its translation: CASRQRTGLGYTF.

Details on this clone: The sample has other DNA sequences that encode this CDR3 too. The chain employs TRBV11-2 and TRBJ2-7; D unclear. The CDR3 length is 12 residues. Trimming stripped 4 bases from V and 0 bases from J, with 4 bases between. Germline loops: CDR1 SGHAT, CDR2 FQNNGV. In nucleotides, the CDR3 is TGTGCCAGCAGCTCGAGCTCCTACGAGCAGTACTTC. This translates into CASSSSSYEQYF. Full variable domain (missing parts from reference TRBV11-2 and TRBJ2-7): EAGVAQSPRYKIIEKRQSVAFWCNPISGHATLYWYQQILGQGPKLLIQFQNNGVVDDSQLPKDRFSAERLKGVDSTLKIQPAKLEDSAVYLCASSSSSYEQYFGPGTRLTVT.

This chain joins TRBV5-1 and TRBJ2-3; D is possibly TRBD1 (6 bases). V shed 5 bases and J shed 5 bases, with 18 bases lying between them. CDR1 and CDR2 (germline): SGHRS, YFSETQ. This CDR3 comprises 15 residues. The CDR3 DNA sequence: TGCGCCAGCAGACCGACTAATACAGGGATAGATACGCAGTATTTT. Protein sequence: CASRPTNTGIDTQYF.

The chain combines TRBV7-6 with TRBJ2-5; D unresolved. The CDR3 has 16 amino acids. V was clipped by 1 base and J by 5 bases, with 17 bases between them. The germline V gene encodes CDR1 SGHVS and CDR2 FNYEAQ. DNA for the CDR3: TGTGCCAGCAGCTTAGAGACTCTGACCCTCCTGGAGACCCAGTACTTC. Translated, it gives CASSLETLTLLETQYF.

This clone has only one observation. One end of the junction does not line up with germline, which may come from a read error. CDR3 sequence (DNA): TGCGCCAGCAGCCCCGGGACAGAGCCTCATGGCTACGCCTTC. It is translated as CASSPGTEPHGYAF. J is TRBJ1-2 and V is TRBV5-1; 7 bases agree with TRBD1. Germline assignment: CDR1 SGHRS and CDR2 YFSETQ. The CDR3 length is 14 residues.

As regards this clone: An end of the junction differs from the germline gene, which may be a read error. V is TRBV27 and J is TRBJ2-7, with 10 bases matching TRBD2. Germline V lookup: CDR1 MNHEY, CDR2 SMNVEV (reference sequence). The CDR3 spans 13 residues. As DNA, the CDR3 is TGTGCCAGCAGTAGCGGGAGGGACTACGAGCAGTGCTTC. Protein sequence: CASSSGRDYEQCF.

The CDR3 sequence: CASSPAAWNRVIRGYTF. The DNA of the CDR3 is TGTGCCAGCAGCCCCGCTGCATGGAACAGGGTAATAAGGGGCTACACCTTC. The rearrangement uses TRBV9 and TRBJ1-2, with D maybe TRBD1 (6 bases). V shed 4 bases and J shed 8 bases, with 27 bases lying between them. Germline CDR1 is SGDLS and CDR2 is YYNGEE. This CDR3 has 17 residues.